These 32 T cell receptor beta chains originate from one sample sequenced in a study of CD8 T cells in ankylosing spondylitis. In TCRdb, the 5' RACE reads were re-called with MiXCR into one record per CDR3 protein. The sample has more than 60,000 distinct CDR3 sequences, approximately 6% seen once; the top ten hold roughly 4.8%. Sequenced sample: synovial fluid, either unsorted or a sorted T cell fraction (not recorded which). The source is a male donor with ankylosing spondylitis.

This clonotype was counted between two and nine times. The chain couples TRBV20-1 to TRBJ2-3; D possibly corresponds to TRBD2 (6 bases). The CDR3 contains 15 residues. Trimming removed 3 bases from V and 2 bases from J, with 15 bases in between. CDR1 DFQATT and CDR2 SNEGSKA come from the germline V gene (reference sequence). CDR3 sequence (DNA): TGCAGTGCTAGTGACGGGAGAGGGACCACAGATACGCAGTATTTT. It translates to CSASDGRGTTDTQYF.

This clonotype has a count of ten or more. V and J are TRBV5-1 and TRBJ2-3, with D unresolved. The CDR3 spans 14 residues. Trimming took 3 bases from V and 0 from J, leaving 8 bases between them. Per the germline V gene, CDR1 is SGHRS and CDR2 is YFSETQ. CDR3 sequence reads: CASSSGLSTDTQYF. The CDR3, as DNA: TGCGCCAGCAGCTCTGGCCTCAGCACAGATACGCAGTATTTT.

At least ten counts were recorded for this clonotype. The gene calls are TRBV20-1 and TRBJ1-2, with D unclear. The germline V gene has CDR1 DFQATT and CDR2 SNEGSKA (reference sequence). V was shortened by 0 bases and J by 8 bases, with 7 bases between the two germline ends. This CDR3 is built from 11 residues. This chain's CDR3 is CSARDRRGYTF. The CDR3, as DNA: TGCAGTGCTAGAGATAGGCGCGGCTACACCTTC.

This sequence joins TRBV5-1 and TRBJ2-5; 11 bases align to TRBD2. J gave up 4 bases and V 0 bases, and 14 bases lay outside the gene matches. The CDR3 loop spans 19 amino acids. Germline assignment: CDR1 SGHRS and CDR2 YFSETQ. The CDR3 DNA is TGCGCCAGCAGCTTGGCCACAGGGGTAACTAGCGGGAGCGGAGAGACCCAGTACTTC. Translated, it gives CASSLATGVTSGSGETQYF.

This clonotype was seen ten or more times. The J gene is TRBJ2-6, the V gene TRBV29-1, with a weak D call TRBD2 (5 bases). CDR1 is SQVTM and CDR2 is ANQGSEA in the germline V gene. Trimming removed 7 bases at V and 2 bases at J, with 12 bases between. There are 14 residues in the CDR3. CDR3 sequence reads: CSAMLAAGANVLTF. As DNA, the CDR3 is TGCAGCGCCATGCTAGCTGCTGGGGCCAACGTCCTGACTTTC. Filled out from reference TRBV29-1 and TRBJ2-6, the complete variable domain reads SAVISQKPSRDICQRGTSLTIQCQVDSQVTMMFWYRQQPGQSLTLIATANQGSEATYESGFVIDKFPISRPNLTFSTLTVSNMSPEDSSIYLCSAMLAAGANVLTFGAGSRLTVL.

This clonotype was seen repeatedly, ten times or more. The DNA for the CDR3 is TGTGCCAGCAGCTCAATCCGGGACAGGGTATCCACCGGGGAGCTGTTTTTT. It is translated as CASSSIRDRVSTGELFF. The V call is TRBV13, the J call TRBJ2-2; 9 bases line up with TRBD1. This CDR3 spans 17 amino acids. CDR1 PRHDT and CDR2 FYEKMQ come from the germline V gene (reference sequence). V lost 4 bases, J lost 4 bases, and 10 bases stayed unmatched.

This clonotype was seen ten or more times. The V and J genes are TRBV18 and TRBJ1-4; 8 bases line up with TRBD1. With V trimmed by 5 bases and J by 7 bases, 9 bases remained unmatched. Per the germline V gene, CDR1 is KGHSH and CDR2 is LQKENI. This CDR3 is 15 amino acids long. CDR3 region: CASSSQGALSEKLFF. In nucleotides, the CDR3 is TGTGCCAGCTCAAGCCAGGGGGCACTGTCTGAAAAACTGTTTTTT.

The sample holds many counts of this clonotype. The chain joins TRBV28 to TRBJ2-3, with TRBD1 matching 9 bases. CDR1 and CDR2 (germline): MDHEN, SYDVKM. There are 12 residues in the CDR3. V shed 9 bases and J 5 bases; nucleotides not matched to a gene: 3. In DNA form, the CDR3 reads TGTGCCAGTTGGACAGGGGAAGATACGCAGTATTTT. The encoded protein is CASWTGEDTQYF.

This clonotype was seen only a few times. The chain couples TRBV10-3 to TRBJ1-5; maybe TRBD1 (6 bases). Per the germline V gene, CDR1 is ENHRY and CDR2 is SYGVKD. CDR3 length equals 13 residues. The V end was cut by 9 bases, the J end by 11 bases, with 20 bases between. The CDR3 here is CAITDSTESAQHF. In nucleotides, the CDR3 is TGTGCCATAACGGACAGTACCGAATCAGCCCAGCATTTT.

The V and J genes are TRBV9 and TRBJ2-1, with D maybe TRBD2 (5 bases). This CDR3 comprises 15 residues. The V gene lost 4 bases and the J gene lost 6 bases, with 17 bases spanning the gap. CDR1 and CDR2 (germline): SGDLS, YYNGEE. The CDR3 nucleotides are TGTGCCAGCAGCCTGCGGAGGAGTCCTGGCAATGAGCAGTTCTTC. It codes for CASSLRRSPGNEQFF.

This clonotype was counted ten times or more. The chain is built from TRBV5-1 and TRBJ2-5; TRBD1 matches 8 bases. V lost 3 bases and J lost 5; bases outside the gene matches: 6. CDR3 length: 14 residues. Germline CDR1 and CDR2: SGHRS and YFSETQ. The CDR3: CASSSRTGLETQYF. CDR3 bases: TGCGCCAGCAGCTCCCGGACAGGGTTGGAGACCCAGTACTTC.

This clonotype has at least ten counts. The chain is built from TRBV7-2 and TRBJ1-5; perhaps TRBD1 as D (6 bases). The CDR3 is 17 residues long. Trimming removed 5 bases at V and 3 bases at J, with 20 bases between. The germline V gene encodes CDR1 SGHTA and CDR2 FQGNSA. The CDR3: CASSPGGAGRFNQPQHF. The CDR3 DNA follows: TGTGCCAGCAGCCCCGGGGGGGCCGGGCGCTTCAATCAGCCCCAGCATTTT.

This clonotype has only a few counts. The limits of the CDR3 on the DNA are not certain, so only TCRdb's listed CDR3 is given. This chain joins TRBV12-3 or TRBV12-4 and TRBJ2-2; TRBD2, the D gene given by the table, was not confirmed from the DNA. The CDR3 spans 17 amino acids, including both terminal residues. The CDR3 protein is CASSLDRGEGTGELFFF.

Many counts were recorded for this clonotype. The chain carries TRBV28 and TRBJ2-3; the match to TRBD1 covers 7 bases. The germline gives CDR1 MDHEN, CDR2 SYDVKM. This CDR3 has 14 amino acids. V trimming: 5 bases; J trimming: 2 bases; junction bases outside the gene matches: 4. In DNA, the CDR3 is TGTGCCAGCAGTCTAGGGGGCGTCACAGATACGCAGTATTTT. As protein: CASSLGGVTDTQYF. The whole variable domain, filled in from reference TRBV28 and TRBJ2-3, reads DVKVTQSSRYLVKRTGEKVFLECVQDMDHENMFWYRQDPGLGLRLIYFSYDVKMKEKGDIPEGYSVSREKKERFSLILESASTNQTSMYLCASSLGGVTDTQYFGPGTRLTVL.

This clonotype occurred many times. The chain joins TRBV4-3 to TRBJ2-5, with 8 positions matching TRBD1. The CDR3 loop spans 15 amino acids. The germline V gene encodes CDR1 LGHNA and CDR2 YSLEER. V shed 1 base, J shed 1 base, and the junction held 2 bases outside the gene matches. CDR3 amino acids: CASSQADRAQETQYF. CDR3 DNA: TGCGCCAGCAGCCAAGCGGACAGGGCCCAAGAGACCCAGTACTTC.

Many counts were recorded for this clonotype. This chain's CDR3 is CASSSRGDIYEQYF. The CDR3 DNA reads as TGTGCCAGCAGTTCAAGAGGGGACATCTACGAGCAGTACTTC. The chain carries TRBV11-3 and TRBJ2-7; possible D gene TRBD1, 6 bases. The CDR3 consists of 14 residues. Germline V gene data show CDR1 as SGHNT and CDR2 as YENEEA. The V and J ends lost 6 bases and 3 bases respectively, with 15 bases between them. Based on the CDR3 plus reference TRBV11-3 and TRBJ2-7, the full variable domain is EAGVVQSPRYKIIEKKQPVAFWCNPISGHNTLYWYLQNLGQGPELLIRYENEEAVDDSQLPKDRFSAERLKGVDSTLKIQPAELGDSAVYLCASSSRGDIYEQYFGPGTRLTVT.

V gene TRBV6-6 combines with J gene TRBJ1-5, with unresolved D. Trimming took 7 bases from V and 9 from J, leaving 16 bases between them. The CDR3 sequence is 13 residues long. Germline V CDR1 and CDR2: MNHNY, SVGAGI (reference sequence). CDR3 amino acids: CASTTDTPRPQHF. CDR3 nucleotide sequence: TGTGCCAGCACAACCGACACCCCGCGGCCCCAGCATTTT.

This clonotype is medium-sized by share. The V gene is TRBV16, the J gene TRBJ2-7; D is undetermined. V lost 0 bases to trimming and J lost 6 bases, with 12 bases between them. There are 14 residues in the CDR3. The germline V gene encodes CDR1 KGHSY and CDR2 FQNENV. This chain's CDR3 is CASSQSSVAGEQYF. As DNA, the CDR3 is TGTGCCAGCAGCCAATCCTCGGTAGCTGGCGAGCAGTACTTC.

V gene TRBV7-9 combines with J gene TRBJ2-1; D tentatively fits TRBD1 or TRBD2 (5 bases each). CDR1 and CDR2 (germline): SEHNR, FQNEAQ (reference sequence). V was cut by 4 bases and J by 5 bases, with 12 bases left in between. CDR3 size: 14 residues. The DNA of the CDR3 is TGTGCCAGCAGCTGGACCGGGACCGACAATGAGCAGTTCTTC. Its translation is CASSWTGTDNEQFF.

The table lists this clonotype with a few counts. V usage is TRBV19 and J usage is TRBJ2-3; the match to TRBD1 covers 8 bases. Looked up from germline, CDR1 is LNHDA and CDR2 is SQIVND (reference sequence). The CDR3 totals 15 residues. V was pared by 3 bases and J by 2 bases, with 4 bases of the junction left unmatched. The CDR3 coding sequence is TGTGCCAGTAGTATGGGGGGACAGGTCACAGATACGCAGTATTTT. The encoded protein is CASSMGGQVTDTQYF.

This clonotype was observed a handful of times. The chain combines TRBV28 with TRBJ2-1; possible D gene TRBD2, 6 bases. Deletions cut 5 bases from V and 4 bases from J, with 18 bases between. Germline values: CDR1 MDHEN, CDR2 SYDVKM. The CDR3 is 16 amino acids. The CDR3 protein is CASSALGVREYNEQFF. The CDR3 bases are TGTGCCAGCAGTGCCCTCGGGGTACGGGAGTACAATGAGCAGTTCTTC.

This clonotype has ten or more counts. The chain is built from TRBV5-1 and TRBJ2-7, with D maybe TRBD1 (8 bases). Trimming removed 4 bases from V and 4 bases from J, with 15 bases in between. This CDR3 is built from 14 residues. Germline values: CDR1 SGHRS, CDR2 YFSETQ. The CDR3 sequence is CASSRDRGGYEQYF. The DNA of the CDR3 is TGCGCCAGCAGCCGAGACAGGGGAGGGTACGAGCAGTACTTC.

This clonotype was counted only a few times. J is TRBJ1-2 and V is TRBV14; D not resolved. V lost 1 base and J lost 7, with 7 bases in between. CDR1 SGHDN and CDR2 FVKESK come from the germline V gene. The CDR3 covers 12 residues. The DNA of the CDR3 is TGTGCCAGCAGCCAAGGAGGGTTTGGCTACACCTTC. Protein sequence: CASSQGGFGYTF.

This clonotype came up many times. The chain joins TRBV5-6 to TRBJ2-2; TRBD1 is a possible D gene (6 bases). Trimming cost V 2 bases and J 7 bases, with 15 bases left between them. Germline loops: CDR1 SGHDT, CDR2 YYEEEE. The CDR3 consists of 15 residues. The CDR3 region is CASSFLQGIGGELFF. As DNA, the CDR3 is TGTGCCAGCAGCTTCCTACAGGGCATCGGCGGGGAGCTGTTTTTT.

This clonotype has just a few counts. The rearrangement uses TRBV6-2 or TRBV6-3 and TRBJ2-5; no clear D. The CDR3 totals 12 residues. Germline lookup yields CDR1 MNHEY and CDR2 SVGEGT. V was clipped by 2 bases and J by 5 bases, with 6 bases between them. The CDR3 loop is CASSYVVETQYF. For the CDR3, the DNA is TGTGCCAGCAGTTACGTCGTGGAGACCCAGTACTTC.

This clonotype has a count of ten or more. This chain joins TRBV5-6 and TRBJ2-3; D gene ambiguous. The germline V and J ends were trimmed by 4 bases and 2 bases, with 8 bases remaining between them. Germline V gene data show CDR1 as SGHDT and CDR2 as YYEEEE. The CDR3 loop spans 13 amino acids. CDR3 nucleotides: TGTGCCAGCAGCCTGGGCCCCACAGATACGCAGTATTTT. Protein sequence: CASSLGPTDTQYF.

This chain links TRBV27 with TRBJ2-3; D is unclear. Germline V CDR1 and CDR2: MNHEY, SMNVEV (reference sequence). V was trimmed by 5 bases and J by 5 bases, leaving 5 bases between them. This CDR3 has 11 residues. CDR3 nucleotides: TGTGCCAGCAGTGAAGGAGATACGCAGTATTTT. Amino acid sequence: CASSEGDTQYF.

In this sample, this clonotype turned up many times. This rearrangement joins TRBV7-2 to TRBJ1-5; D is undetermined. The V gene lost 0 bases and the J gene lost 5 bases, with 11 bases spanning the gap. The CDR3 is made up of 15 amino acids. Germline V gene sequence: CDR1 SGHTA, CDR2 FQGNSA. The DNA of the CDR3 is TGTGCCAGCAGCTTAGCTGGTGGTATGGATCAGCCCCAGCATTTT. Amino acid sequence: CASSLAGGMDQPQHF. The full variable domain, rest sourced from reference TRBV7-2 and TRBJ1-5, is GAGVSQSPSNKVTEKGKDVELRCDPISGHTALYWYRQSLGQGLEFLIYFQGNSAPDKSGLPSDRFSAERTGGSVSTLTIQRTQQEDSAVYLCASSLAGGMDQPQHFGDGTRLSIL.

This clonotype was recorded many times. The DNA of the CDR3 is TGTGCCAGCAGCTTAGCGGCTAGCGGGATAAATGAGCAGTTCTTC. Translation gives CASSLAASGINEQFF. V gene TRBV7-2 combines with J gene TRBJ2-1; 9 nucleotides align to TRBD2. The CDR3 contains 15 residues. CDR1 is SGHTA and CDR2 is FQGNSA in the germline V gene. The junction had 4 bases not matched to a gene; V was cut back by 0 bases and J by 7 bases.

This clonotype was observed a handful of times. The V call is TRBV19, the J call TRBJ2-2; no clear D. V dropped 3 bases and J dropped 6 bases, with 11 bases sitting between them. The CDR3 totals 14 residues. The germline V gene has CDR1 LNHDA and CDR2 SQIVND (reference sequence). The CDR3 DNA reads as TGTGCCAGTAGTATCGGCCAGCGCCCCGGGGAGCTGTTTTTT. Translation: CASSIGQRPGELFF.

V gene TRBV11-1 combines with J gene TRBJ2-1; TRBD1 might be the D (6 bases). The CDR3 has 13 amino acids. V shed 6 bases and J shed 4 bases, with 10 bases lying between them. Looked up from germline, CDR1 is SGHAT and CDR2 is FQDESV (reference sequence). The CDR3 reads CASRGDTYNEQFF. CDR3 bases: TGTGCCAGCAGAGGGGACACTTACAATGAGCAGTTCTTC. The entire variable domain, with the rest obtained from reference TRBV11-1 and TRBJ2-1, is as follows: EAEVAQSPRYKITEKSQAVAFWCDPISGHATLYWYRQILGQGPELLVQFQDESVVDDSQLPKDRFSAERLKGVDSTLKIQPAELGDSAMYLCASRGDTYNEQFFGPGTRLTVL.

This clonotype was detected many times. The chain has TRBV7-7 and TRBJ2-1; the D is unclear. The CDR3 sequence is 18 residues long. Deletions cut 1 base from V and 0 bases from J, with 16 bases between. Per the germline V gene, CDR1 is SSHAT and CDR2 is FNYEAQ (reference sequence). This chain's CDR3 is CASSLVGPPSSSYNEQFF. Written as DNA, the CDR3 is TGTGCCAGCAGCTTAGTTGGCCCCCCCAGCAGCTCCTACAATGAGCAGTTCTTC.